This T cell receptor (beta chain) was observed in a study of T-cell reconstitution after alpha-beta-depleted transplantation in children. Study-level points and caveats: For some patients, TCRbeta diversity was high at day 60 because of recipient T cells and thymic progenitors that survived. Diversity and T-cell counts at one year after transplant derived mostly from new T cells. About two months after transplant, alpha-beta T cells reportedly came from several hundred expanded graft clones.

Unique molecular identifiers were incorporated during preparation of the TCRbeta library. MiXCR was run by TCRdb on the PCR reads, yielding one entry per CDR3 protein. The repertoire has approximately 400,000 distinct CDR3 sequences, 15% to 20% of them found once; the top ten carry approximately 29%. This clonotype was seen a handful of times. Its antigen is as yet unknown. The sample here was PBMCs, mostly from graft donor cells, taken 360 days after TCRalphabeta/CD19-depleted stem cell transplant. The sequence was collected from a boy less than two years old who had a stem cell transplant for Wiskott-Aldrich syndrome, so the T cells may come from the graft donor.

The CDR3: CSAHSRDSRKNQPQHF. The CDR3 region has the DNA TGCAGTGCGCACAGCCGGGACAGTCGAAAGAATCAGCCCCAGCATTTT. The J gene is TRBJ1-5, the V gene TRBV20-1, with TRBD1 matching 7 bases. Trimming cost V 6 bases and J 4 bases; bases outside gene matches: 15. Germline loops: CDR1 DFQATT, CDR2 SNEGSKA (reference sequence). The CDR3 totals 16 residues.